This passage covers 2 T cell receptor beta chains from one sample sequenced in a study of T cells in Graves' hyperthyroidism and ophthalmopathy (dated by TCRdb to between 2018 and 2020). Libraries were built with multiplex PCR. Sequenced using an Illumina HiSeq 2000. The TCR beta CDR3 regions were amplified from the RNA transcripts. The first round of RT-PCR for the TCR CDR3 was performed with the HTBI primer set and the Qiagen OneStep RT-PCR kit. The public reads were reanalyzed by TCRdb: fastp trimming at Q25, MiXCR alignment, in-frame beta chains only. Under each unique CDR3 protein, matching rows form one entry showing the most common genes and DNA. The sample yields just under 750,000 distinct CDR3 sequences; 30% to 40% were counted once. The ten largest clones represent 31% of the sample. The specimen was blood. These receptors came from a woman aged 35 to 49 with Graves' hyperthyroidism.

On this clonotype: A much bigger clone sits one base away, suggesting this may be a read error. V gene TRBV19 combines with J gene TRBJ2-7; weak D call: TRBD1 (6 bases). Germline CDR1 LNHDA, CDR2 SQIVND (reference sequence). The CDR3 contains 15 residues. The ends were cut back, 5 bases at V and 5 bases at J, with 19 bases in the middle. The CDR3 reads CASSPTGLEIHEQYF. CDR3 DNA sequence: TGTGCCAGTAGTCCAACAGGGCTTGAGATCCACGAGCAGTACTTC.

This sequence joins TRBV7-2 and TRBJ1-3, with a tentative D call TRBD1 (6 bases). The CDR3 extends over 17 amino acids. CDR1 is SGHTA and CDR2 is FQGNSA in the germline V gene. The germline V and J ends were trimmed by 4 bases and 0 bases, with 16 bases remaining between them. The CDR3 DNA follows: TGTGCCAGCAGCTCAGGGGCAGGGGCGGGCTCTGGAAACACCATATATTTT. This codes for CASSSGAGAGSGNTIYF.